The 31 T cell receptor beta chains given below trace back to one sample, sequenced in a study of cytomegalovirus exposure and HLA in healthy donors. The PCR used 60 Vbeta and 13 Jbeta primers. Assay: immunoSEQ multiplex PCR; the TCRdb copy retains only in-frame clones and omits some. The profile shows some 100,000 clones, around 75% of them singletons. The sequenced material came from PBMCs. All receptors derive from a young woman in good health and CMV-seropositive.

The chain combines TRBV27 with TRBJ2-1; 7 bases fit TRBD2. Germline trimming cut 9 bases from V and 6 bases from J; bases unmatched to any gene: 11. Germline lookup yields CDR1 MNHEY and CDR2 SMNVEV (reference sequence). The CDR3 is made up of 14 amino acids. The chain's CDR3 is CASRPGASGNEQFF. CDR3 DNA sequence: TGTGCCAGTAGACCAGGAGCTAGCGGCAATGAGCAGTTCTTC.

The chain uses TRBV7-2 and TRBJ1-4, with D uncertain. Germline CDR1 reads SGHTA; CDR2 reads FQGNSA. V was cut by 5 bases and J by 0 bases, with 7 bases left in between. This CDR3 is 14 amino acids long. CDR3 nucleotide sequence: TGTGCCAGCAGCCCTTTTGCAACTAATGAAAAACTGTTTTTT. Protein: CASSPFATNEKLFF.

Here the CDR3 DNA reads TGCGCCAGCAGCTTATGGACAGGGGATGGGTACAATGAGCAGTTCTTC. This codes for CASSLWTGDGYNEQFF. The V gene is TRBV5-1, the J gene TRBJ2-1, with 9 bases that match TRBD1. Germline loops: CDR1 SGHRS, CDR2 YFSETQ. The V and J ends lost 2 bases and 4 bases, in that order; junction bases with no gene match: 7. CDR3 length: 16 residues.

This clone has only one observation. J is TRBJ2-7 and V is TRBV9; 8 bases are shared with TRBD2. Unmatched junction bases numbered 20, after V lost 0 bases and J lost 3 bases. The CDR3 is 20 residues long. Germline CDR1 and CDR2: SGDLS and YYNGEE. CDR3 bases: TGTGCCAGCAGCGTAGATGACCCAGCGGGGGCCACGTCGACCAACTACGAGCAGTACTTC. Its protein is CASSVDDPAGATSTNYEQYF.

The genes are TRBV5-1 and TRBJ2-7, with 11 bases aligning to TRBD1. The CDR3 runs 15 residues. CDR1 and CDR2 from the germline V gene are SGHRS and YFSETQ. The V and J ends lost 3 bases and 4 bases, in that order; junction bases with no gene match: 6. This chain's CDR3 is CASSYRTGGMYEQYF. DNA for the CDR3: TGCGCCAGCAGCTACCGGACAGGGGGCATGTACGAGCAGTACTTC.

This clone was found a few times. The chain employs TRBV6-5 and TRBJ2-7; perhaps TRBD1 as D (6 bases). Germline lookup yields CDR1 MNHEY and CDR2 SVGAGI. The CDR3 totals 13 residues. Trimming cost V 2 bases and J 4 bases, with 9 bases left between them. DNA of the CDR3: TGTGCCAGCAGTTACAGGACAGAATACGAGCAGTACTTC. Its protein is CASSYRTEYEQYF.

This sequence joins TRBV7-2 and TRBJ2-7; tentative D call: TRBD1 (6 bases). The CDR3 sequence is 16 residues long. V lost 1 base, J lost 1 base, and 14 bases lay in between. CDR1 is SGHTA and CDR2 is FQGNSA in the germline V gene. The CDR3 nucleotides are TGTGCCAGCAGCTTAGAGGGGGTTAGCGTGTCCTACGAGCAGTACTTC. This sequence encodes CASSLEGVSVSYEQYF.

This clone has more than one count but fewer than ten. The rearrangement links TRBV11-2 to TRBJ1-1, with 8 bases that match TRBD1. V lost 8 bases to trimming and J lost 1 base; unmatched junction nucleotides: 6. From germline, CDR1 is SGHAT and CDR2 FQNNGV. The CDR3 has 14 residues. CDR3 residues: CASGATGANTEAFF. The CDR3 DNA is TGTGCCAGCGGGGCGACAGGGGCGAACACTGAAGCTTTCTTT.

The chain couples TRBV4-1 to TRBJ2-7, with D possibly matching TRBD2 (5 bases). CDR1 and CDR2 from the germline V gene are MGHRA and YSYEKL. The CDR3 contains 13 residues. Trimming shortened V by 1 base and J by 6 bases, and 10 bases separated the two germline ends. The CDR3 sequence is CASSQVPAAEQYF. CDR3 nucleotide sequence: TGCGCCAGCAGCCAAGTTCCAGCGGCCGAGCAGTACTTC.

The chain links TRBV30 to TRBJ2-2; TRBD1 matches at 7 bases. The CDR3 is 15 amino acids. Germline CDR1 GTSNPN, CDR2 SVGIG (reference sequence). V was clipped by 3 bases and J by 4 bases; unmatched bases: 8. In DNA, the CDR3 is TGTGCCTGGAGGTCTACCGACAGGGTCACCGGGGAGCTGTTTTTT. Amino acids: CAWRSTDRVTGELFF.

The V and J genes are TRBV11-2 and TRBJ2-1; the match to TRBD2 covers 9 bases. The CDR3 loop spans 16 amino acids. Germline-derived CDR1 and CDR2 are SGHAT and FQNNGV. V dropped 4 bases and J dropped 6; count of bases not matched to a gene: 10. CDR3 region: CASSSPRGGRVNEQFF. CDR3 coding DNA: TGTGCCAGCAGCTCTCCGCGGGGCGGGAGGGTCAATGAGCAGTTCTTC.

The gene calls are TRBV6-1 and TRBJ1-2; no firm D call. This CDR3 is built from 13 residues. CDR1 is MNHNS and CDR2 is SASEGT in the germline V gene. Deletions cut 0 bases from V and 4 bases from J, with 6 bases between. The DNA for the CDR3 is TGTGCCAGCAGTGAAGCGGAGAGCTATGGCTACACCTTC. Protein sequence: CASSEAESYGYTF.

The chain joins TRBV28 to TRBJ1-4, with TRBD1 matching over 7 bases. Germline lookup yields CDR1 MDHEN and CDR2 SYDVKM. Trimming removed 7 bases from V and 0 bases from J; junction bases left unmatched: 11. The CDR3 runs to 17 residues. The CDR3 reads CASNPDRRSATNEKLFF. The CDR3 DNA reads as TGTGCCAGCAACCCGGACAGGCGATCAGCAACTAATGAAAAACTGTTTTTT.

The rearrangement uses TRBV25-1 and TRBJ1-4; 9 bases fit TRBD1. The CDR3 has 17 residues. Germline V gene lookup returns CDR1 MGHDK and CDR2 SYGVNS. The V segment lost 4 bases and the J segment 7 bases; nucleotides outside the gene matches: 13. CDR3 residues: CASSGGSRDREVEKLFF. In nucleotides, the CDR3 is TGTGCCAGCAGTGGGGGATCACGGGACAGGGAGGTTGAAAAACTGTTTTTT. Combining the CDR3 with reference TRBV25-1 and TRBJ1-4 gives the whole variable domain EADIYQTPRYLVIGTGKKITLECSQTMGHDKMYWYQQDPGMELHLIHYSYGVNSTEKGDLSSESTVSRIRTEHFPLTLESARPSHTSQYLCASSGGSRDREVEKLFFGSGTQLSVL.

This clone was seen only a few times. This rearrangement joins TRBV9 to TRBJ2-1, with 8 bases lining up with TRBD2. CDR3 length equals 15 residues. Germline CDR1 is SGDLS and CDR2 is YYNGEE. J gave up 9 bases and V 0 bases, and 8 bases lay outside the gene matches. The CDR3 spells CASSVDVAGGREQFF. DNA of the CDR3: TGTGCCAGCAGCGTAGATGTTGCGGGAGGACGTGAGCAGTTCTTC. The complete variable domain, with remaining parts taken from reference TRBV9 and TRBJ2-1, reads DSGVTQTPKHLITATGQRVTLRCSPRSGDLSVYWYQQSLDQGLQFLIQYYNGEERAKGNILERFSAQQFPDLHSELNLSSLELGDSALYFCASSVDVAGGREQFFGPGTRLTVL.

The rearrangement uses TRBV6-1 and TRBJ2-1; 7 bases are a match to TRBD2. The junction had 10 bases not matched to a gene; V was cut back by 3 bases and J by 8 bases. CDR1 MNHNS and CDR2 SASEGT come from the germline V gene. The CDR3 consists of 15 residues. The CDR3 sequence: CASSDGAGARDEQFF. The CDR3 DNA sequence: TGTGCCAGCAGTGACGGGGCGGGAGCACGGGATGAGCAGTTCTTC.

The genes are TRBV19 and TRBJ2-2, with 7 positions matching TRBD2. The germline CDR1 and CDR2 sequences are LNHDA and SQIVND (reference sequence). After removal of 3 bases from V and 7 bases from J, the junction contained 8 bases not matched to a gene. The CDR3 contains 15 residues. The CDR3: CASSMTGGFGGELFF. The CDR3 bases are TGTGCCAGTAGTATGACGGGAGGTTTTGGCGGGGAGCTGTTTTTT.

The chain has TRBV18 and TRBJ2-1, with 7 bases identical to TRBD2. The trim removed 6 bases at V and 0 bases at J, leaving 11 bases unmatched. This CDR3 region has 17 residues. Germline V gives CDR1 KGHSH, CDR2 LQKENI. CDR3 region: CASSGLGGGSSYNEQFF. CDR3 nucleotides: TGTGCCAGCTCGGGTCTAGGCGGGGGAAGCTCCTACAATGAGCAGTTCTTC.

V usage is TRBV27 and J usage is TRBJ2-5; 7 bases are shared with TRBD2. The CDR3 is 14 amino acids. Germline V lookup: CDR1 MNHEY, CDR2 SMNVEV (reference sequence). Trimming cost V 2 bases and J 3 bases; bases outside gene matches: 3. The CDR3 sequence: CASSLAGAKETQYF. The CDR3 region has the DNA TGTGCCAGCAGTTTAGCGGGAGCAAAAGAGACCCAGTACTTC.

V and J are TRBV4-1 and TRBJ2-2, with TRBD2 identical over 16 bases. The germline V gene encodes CDR1 MGHRA and CDR2 YSYEKL. This CDR3 contains 20 residues. V lost 2 bases, J lost 4 bases, and 10 bases stayed unmatched. The CDR3 loop reads CASSQLGLAGGSESTGELFF. DNA for the CDR3: TGCGCCAGCAGCCAACTGGGACTAGCGGGAGGGTCGGAGAGCACCGGGGAGCTGTTTTTT.

The chain is built from TRBV7-2 and TRBJ2-2, with D unresolved. In germline, CDR1 is SGHTA, CDR2 FQGNSA. V lost 3 bases and J lost 1, with 6 bases in between. This CDR3 comprises 14 residues. CDR3 sequence (DNA): TGTGCCAGCAGCTTTAACTGGAACACCGGGGAGCTGTTTTTT. Amino acid sequence: CASSFNWNTGELFF. The full variable domain, in which reference TRBV7-2 and TRBJ2-2 provide the parts outside the CDR3, is GAGVSQSPSNKVTEKGKDVELRCDPISGHTALYWYRQSLGQGLEFLIYFQGNSAPDKSGLPSDRFSAERTGGSVSTLTIQRTQQEDSAVYLCASSFNWNTGELFFGEGSRLTVL.

The chain combines TRBV7-9 with TRBJ2-1; a weak D match, TRBD2 (6 bases). This CDR3 has 13 residues. CDR1 and CDR2 (germline): SEHNR, FQNEAQ (reference sequence). Trimming cost V 2 bases and J 12 bases, with 14 bases left between them. CDR3 residues: CASSLTSGSLQFF. CDR3 bases: TGTGCCAGCAGCTTAACAAGCGGGTCCCTGCAGTTCTTC.

The rearrangement uses TRBV9 and TRBJ2-1, with a possible D match to TRBD2 (6 bases). V lost 4 bases, J lost 5 bases, and 10 bases lay in between. Germline-derived CDR1 and CDR2 are SGDLS and YYNGEE. The CDR3 is 13 residues long. CDR3 in DNA: TGTGCCAGCAGCCCCCGGACTAACAATGAGCAGTTCTTC. Protein sequence: CASSPRTNNEQFF.

This clone has a handful of counts. The chain is built from TRBV4-1 and TRBJ2-7, with 12 positions matching TRBD2. V trimming: 2 bases; J trimming: 7 bases; junction bases outside the gene matches: 9. From germline, CDR1 is MGHRA and CDR2 YSYEKL. The CDR3 is 16 residues long. This CDR3 reads CASSQSQTSGRSEQYF. Here the CDR3 DNA reads TGCGCCAGCAGCCAATCTCAAACTAGCGGGAGGAGTGAGCAGTACTTC.

The V gene is TRBV25-1, the J gene TRBJ2-5; the match to TRBD2 covers 12 bases. The CDR3 consists of 16 residues. V was clipped by 2 bases and J by 4 bases; unmatched bases: 5. CDR1 MGHDK and CDR2 SYGVNS come from the germline V gene. The CDR3 is CASSEGLAGMGETQYF. Written as DNA, the CDR3 is TGTGCCAGCAGTGAAGGACTAGCGGGAATGGGAGAGACCCAGTACTTC.

The chain recombines TRBV7-9 with TRBJ2-1, with a possible D match to TRBD2 (5 bases). CDR1 and CDR2 from the germline V gene are SEHNR and FQNEAQ (reference sequence). CDR3 size: 13 residues. V dropped 5 bases and J dropped 7 bases, with 12 bases sitting between them. The CDR3 region is CASSPYGGNEQFF. The DNA for the CDR3 is TGTGCCAGCAGCCCCTATGGCGGGAATGAGCAGTTCTTC. The entire variable domain, with the rest obtained from reference TRBV7-9 and TRBJ2-1, is as follows: DTGVSQNPRHKITKRGQNVTFRCDPISEHNRLYWYRQTLGQGPEFLTYFQNEAQLEKSRLLSDRFSAERPKGSFSTLEIQRTEQGDSAMYLCASSPYGGNEQFFGPGTRLTVL.

This chain connects TRBV19 to TRBJ1-1, with 7 bases matching TRBD1. V was pared by 1 base and J by 2 bases, with 10 bases of the junction left unmatched. The germline V gene has CDR1 LNHDA and CDR2 SQIVND (reference sequence). CDR3 size: 17 residues. CDR3 DNA sequence: TGTGCCAGTAGTATAGGCAGGACAGGCGGTACCAACACTGAAGCTTTCTTT. Its protein is CASSIGRTGGTNTEAFF.

This chain uses TRBV5-1 with TRBJ2-7, with 9 positions matching TRBD1. Looked up from germline, CDR1 is SGHRS and CDR2 is YFSETQ. The CDR3 has 15 residues. V lost 4 bases, J lost 4 bases, and 9 bases stayed unmatched. The CDR3: CASSLTGGLVYEQYF. DNA for the CDR3: TGCGCCAGCAGCCTTACAGGGGGCCTGGTTTACGAGCAGTACTTC.

The genes are TRBV6-5 and TRBJ2-3; 7 bases are a match to TRBD2. With V trimmed by 2 bases and J by 4 bases, 3 bases remained unmatched. Per the germline V gene, CDR1 is MNHEY and CDR2 is SVGAGI. The CDR3 runs 14 residues. The CDR3 sequence is CASSYREVADTQYF. The CDR3 coding sequence is TGTGCCAGCAGTTACCGGGAGGTCGCAGATACGCAGTATTTT.

The V gene is TRBV29-1, the J gene TRBJ1-5, with 7 bases aligning to TRBD1. Germline values: CDR1 SQVTM, CDR2 ANQGSEA. The V gene end was trimmed by 2 bases and the J gene end by 5 bases; junction bases not matched to a gene: 6. The CDR3 sequence is 14 residues long. The CDR3 DNA reads TGCAGCGTTGAACAGGGGGACGGTGATCAGCCCCAGCATTTT. It specifies CSVEQGDGDQPQHF.

The V gene is TRBV27, the J gene TRBJ2-3; 10 bases are a match to TRBD2. Germline CDR1 and CDR2: MNHEY and SMNVEV (reference sequence). J gave up 3 bases and V 2 bases, and 20 bases lay outside the gene matches. The CDR3 is 21 amino acids. Here the CDR3 DNA reads TGTGCCAGCAGTTTAATCCCCACCCCACTGCTAGCGGGAGATAGGACAGATACGCAGTATTTT. This gives the protein CASSLIPTPLLAGDRTDTQYF.